Shown below are 20 T cell receptor beta chains from a single sample sequenced in a study of Ad26.COV2.S vaccination and SARS-CoV-2 variants (dated by TCRdb to about 2021). The sample's treatment or condition, from its label and the paper: some 19 received Ad26.COV2.S at low or high dose, single or two shots; several received placebo; per-sample allocation not given. For vaccine and placebo recipients, repertoires were sequenced using samples collected on day 63 after the first injection. Library construction relied on the immunoSEQ multiplex PCR assay. Drawn from immuneACCESS, this table holds only the in-frame rearrangements with V and J called that TCRdb kept. Clones are partly lost; checked studies trace under half to an unresolved V gene and leave the rest unexplained. The sample table records roughly 270,000 clones; about 89% of these occur just once. Of the sample, roughly 3.5% is held by the ten largest clones.

The source was peripheral blood, collected in a trial of Ad26.COV2.S vaccine versus placebo. All receptors come from a person aged 18-65 years who received the Ad26.COV2.S COVID-19 vaccine or a placebo.

The chain has TRBV9 and TRBJ1-2; the D gene is possibly TRBD1 (5 bases). CDR1 SGDLS and CDR2 YYNGEE come from the germline V gene. The CDR3 has 16 amino acids. V dropped 3 bases and J dropped 3 bases, with 18 bases sitting between them. DNA for the CDR3: TGTGCCAGCAGCGCCACGACAGTATCGGCGGACTATGGCTACACCTTC. Encoded protein: CASSATTVSADYGYTF.

This rearrangement joins TRBV27 to TRBJ2-1, with 8 bases identical to TRBD2. CDR3 length: 14 amino acids. Looked up from germline, CDR1 is MNHEY and CDR2 is SMNVEV (reference sequence). V dropped 8 bases and J dropped 3; count of bases not matched to a gene: 6. The CDR3 nucleotides are TGTGCCAGCTGGACCGGGACTAGCTACAATGAGCAGTTCTTC. This codes for CASWTGTSYNEQFF.

The CDR3 sequence: CSARGGTSYEQYF. The CDR3 nucleotides are TGCAGCGCAAGGGGGGGGACATCCTACGAGCAGTACTTC. The V gene is TRBV29-1, the J gene TRBJ2-7, with D possibly TRBD2 on 7 matching bases. Trimming left V 7 bases short and J 1 base short, with 14 bases between. The germline CDR1 and CDR2 sequences are SQVTM and ANQGSEA. This CDR3 has 13 residues.

J is TRBJ1-2 and V is TRBV9; D gene unclear. V lost 7 bases and J lost 0, with 13 bases in between. The CDR3 loop spans 14 amino acids. Germline V gene sequence: CDR1 SGDLS, CDR2 YYNGEE. The CDR3 DNA reads TGTGCCAGCGGCCCCGTTGCGGCTAACTATGGCTACACCTTC. The encoded protein is CASGPVAANYGYTF. The whole variable domain, remainder taken from reference TRBV9 and TRBJ1-2, is DSGVTQTPKHLITATGQRVTLRCSPRSGDLSVYWYQQSLDQGLQFLIQYYNGEERAKGNILERFSAQQFPDLHSELNLSSLELGDSALYFCASGPVAANYGYTFGSGTRLTVV.

The chain is built from TRBV19 and TRBJ1-1, with no clear D. Between the trimmed V and J ends, which lost 4 bases and 1 base, there was a span of 13 bases. The CDR3 runs to 15 residues. The germline gives CDR1 LNHDA, CDR2 SQIVND (reference sequence). The CDR3 reads CASSNFERENTEAFF. In DNA form, the CDR3 reads TGTGCCAGTAGTAATTTCGAAAGGGAGAACACTGAAGCTTTCTTT.

The chain recombines TRBV19 with TRBJ1-2, with a possible D match to TRBD1 (5 bases). This CDR3 spans 15 amino acids. V was cut by 10 bases and J by 4 bases, with 22 bases left in between. Germline V CDR1 and CDR2: LNHDA, SQIVND (reference sequence). CDR3 bases: TGTGCCACCACATCCGGGGCCTCAACCTCCTATGGCTACACCTTC. Its translation is CATTSGASTSYGYTF.

This clone was observed a handful of times. This chain connects TRBV3-1 (or the pseudogene TRBV3-2) to TRBJ2-7; unclear D gene. CDR3 length: 14 residues. Germline V CDR1 and CDR2: LGHDT, YNNKEL (reference sequence). Trimming left V 1 base short and J 2 bases short, with 9 bases between. In DNA form, the CDR3 reads TGTGCCAGCAGCCAAGCCCCTGAGGCCTACGAGCAGTACTTC. Amino acids: CASSQAPEAYEQYF.

This clone was seen a handful of times. The chain uses TRBV15 and TRBJ2-5; 7 bases map to TRBD1. Germline CDR1 and CDR2: LNHNV and YYDKDF (reference sequence). V lost 0 bases to trimming and J lost 3 bases; unmatched junction nucleotides: 1. The CDR3 covers 14 residues. The CDR3 here is CATSREDRKETQYF. CDR3 nucleotides: TGTGCCACCAGCAGAGAGGACAGGAAAGAGACCCAGTACTTC.

This chain joins TRBV5-1 and TRBJ2-5, with D hard to call. This CDR3 spans 14 amino acids. Looked up from germline, CDR1 is SGHRS and CDR2 is YFSETQ. V lost 4 bases and J lost 5, with 15 bases in between. The CDR3 loop reads CASSAGQETETQYF. CDR3 nucleotide sequence: TGCGCCAGCAGCGCTGGGCAGGAGACGGAGACCCAGTACTTC.

The rearrangement links TRBV7-2 to TRBJ2-7; perhaps TRBD1 as D (5 bases). The CDR3 length is 17 residues. The V end lost 5 bases, the J end lost 6 bases, and 26 bases lay between the germline ends. CDR1 is SGHTA, CDR2 FQGNSA, per germline. The CDR3 bases are TGTGCCAGCAGCCCCCCCAGTCCCCTACGTAGGGGAAGCGAGCAGTACTTC. Amino acid sequence: CASSPPSPLRRGSEQYF.

In its sample, this clone was seen a few times. The chain carries TRBV7-9 and TRBJ1-2, with 10 nucleotides matching TRBD1. J was trimmed by 4 bases and V by 1 base; bases with no gene match: 6. Germline CDR1 SEHNR, CDR2 FQNEAQ (reference sequence). The length of the CDR3 is 16 residues. CDR3: CASSLGRQGATYGYTF. For the CDR3, the DNA is TGTGCCAGCAGCTTAGGACGACAGGGGGCTACCTATGGCTACACCTTC.

Worth noting for this clone: At one boundary the junction diverges from the germline segment, which might be a read error. The genes are TRBV3-1 (or the pseudogene TRBV3-2) and TRBJ1-1, with D unresolved. Germline CDR1 reads LGHDT; CDR2 reads YNNKEL (reference sequence). This CDR3 has 13 amino acids. CDR3: CASSSRTSVRSQF. CDR3 in DNA: TGTGCCAGCAGCAGTCGGACGTCCGTTCGCTCGCAGTTT.

About this clone: Other DNA sequences of this sample code for an identical CDR3. The V gene is TRBV2, the J gene TRBJ1-1; TRBD1 is a possible D gene (6 bases). CDR1 is SNHLY and CDR2 is FYNNEI in the germline V gene. The CDR3 is 13 residues long. Trimming removed 6 bases from V and 1 base from J, with 9 bases in between. In nucleotides, the CDR3 is TGTGCCAGCAGGGGACAACCGAACACTGAAGCTTTCTTT. It yields the protein CASRGQPNTEAFF.

CDR3 coding DNA: TGTGCCAGCAGCCCAGGACAGGGGGCTAGGGAGCTGTTTTTT. The encoded protein is CASSPGQGARELFF. The V call is TRBV11-2, the J call TRBJ2-2, with 11 positions matching TRBD1. The CDR3 is 14 amino acids. Germline trimming cut 5 bases from V and 9 bases from J; bases unmatched to any gene: 5. In germline, CDR1 is SGHAT, CDR2 FQNNGV.

This rearrangement joins TRBV28 to TRBJ1-2; maybe TRBD1 (6 bases). Per germline, CDR1 MDHEN and CDR2 SYDVKM. V shed 6 bases and J shed 1 base, with 12 bases lying between them. This CDR3 region has 14 residues. The CDR3 loop reads CASRGADFNYGYTF. The CDR3 region has the DNA TGTGCCAGCAGGGGGGCAGACTTTAACTATGGCTACACCTTC.

This clone was detected only a few times. The J gene is TRBJ1-5, the V gene TRBV7-9; the D is unclear. The CDR3 sequence is 15 residues long. Deletions cut 1 base from V and 7 bases from J, with 14 bases between. CDR1 SEHNR and CDR2 FQNEAQ come from the germline V gene (reference sequence). CDR3 in DNA: TGTGCCAGCAGCTTAGTCGGAATGGGTGACCAGCCCCAGCATTTT. Protein sequence: CASSLVGMGDQPQHF.

This chain joins TRBV7-9 and TRBJ2-6, with no clear D. The CDR3 spans 16 residues. V was cut by 7 bases and J by 0 bases, with 13 bases left in between. The germline V gene encodes CDR1 SEHNR and CDR2 FQNEAQ (reference sequence). The CDR3 coding sequence is TGTGCCAGCACTACAGCCGTCAACTCTGGGGCCAACGTCCTGACTTTC. Residues: CASTTAVNSGANVLTF.

The V gene is TRBV5-1, the J gene TRBJ2-2; 7 nucleotides align to TRBD1. The germline CDR1 and CDR2 sequences are SGHRS and YFSETQ. The CDR3 is made up of 15 amino acids. After removal of 6 bases from V and 2 bases from J, the junction contained 7 bases not matched to a gene. The CDR3 loop reads CASNPGQSNTGELFF. CDR3 nucleotide sequence: TGCGCCAGCAACCCGGGACAGAGTAACACCGGGGAGCTGTTTTTT.

The V call is TRBV5-1, the J call TRBJ1-1; 8 bases are shared with TRBD1. This CDR3 has 13 residues. With 5 bases clipped from V and 1 base from J, the junction kept 1 base outside the gene matches. CDR1 and CDR2 (germline): SGHRS, YFSETQ. CDR3 protein: CASRDRENTEAFF. The CDR3 DNA reads as TGCGCCAGCAGGGACAGGGAGAACACTGAAGCTTTCTTT.

J is TRBJ1-5 and V is TRBV7-8; 10 nucleotides line up with TRBD1. The CDR3 spans 18 residues. Losses at the gene ends were 5 bases for V and 4 bases for J; bases not matched to a gene: 14. Germline CDR1 SGHVS, CDR2 FQNEAQ. The CDR3 bases are TGTGCCAGCAGCGTGGGTTTCAGGGACAGGGGTAGAAATCAGCCCCAGCATTTT. It translates to CASSVGFRDRGRNQPQHF. The full variable domain, with the rest looked up from reference TRBV7-8 and TRBJ1-5, is GAGVSQSPRYKVAKRGQDVALRCDPISGHVSLFWYQQALGQGPEFLTYFQNEAQLDKSGLPSDRFFAERPEGSVSTLKIQRTQQEDSAVYLCASSVGFRDRGRNQPQHFGDGTRLSIL.